Only one count was recorded for the clone carrying this T cell receptor beta chain. The second PCR ran about 6 to 12 cycles with a sample-barcoded 5' primer and J-beta primers. Each CDR3 protein gets one entry after TCRdb re-called the 5' RACE reads with MiXCR. The profile covers 900,000 to 950,000 distinct CDR3 sequences, with roughly 29% appearing a single time and more than 8.5% taken by the ten largest. The sample comes from a study of blood T cells in healthy people across ages. V lost 5 bases to trimming and J lost 1 base, with 16 bases between them. CDR1 and CDR2 from the germline V gene are SGHTA and FQGTGA. The CDR3 covers 16 residues. The same specimen was also included in a second study, on T cells of mothers and their children.

The receptor comes from a middle-aged woman in good health. The sequenced sample was blood. The chain couples TRBV7-3 to TRBJ2-3; tentative D call: TRBD2 (6 bases). As DNA, the CDR3 is TGTGCCAGCAGCCTCCTTCCGGGGGAGGGCACAGATACGCAGTATTTT. Amino acid sequence: CASSLLPGEGTDTQYF.